Shown below are 20 T cell receptor beta chains from a single sample sequenced in a study of blood T cell repertoires in COVID-19. Sequencing used immunoSEQ multiplex PCR; TCRdb keeps in-frame clones, though not all of them. The table includes 90,000 to 120,000 clones, 84% detected once. The specimen was peripheral blood. The receptor source for this set is a man in his fifties or sixties with acute or convalescent COVID-19.

The chain carries TRBV6-4 and TRBJ2-7, with a weak D call TRBD1 (6 bases). The CDR3 is 13 residues long. Germline values: CDR1 MRHNA, CDR2 SNTAGT. V lost 5 bases to trimming and J lost 6 bases, with 14 bases between them. CDR3 in DNA: TGTGCCAGCAGTTTCCTCATAGGGGGCGAGCAGTACTTC. Its translation: CASSFLIGGEQYF.

This clone was picked up one time. The chain is built from TRBV14 and TRBJ2-1; the match to TRBD2 covers 12 bases. J lost 4 bases, V lost 4 bases, and 5 bases had no gene match. The CDR3 covers 16 residues. Germline V gene data show CDR1 as SGHDN and CDR2 as FVKESK. The CDR3 coding sequence is TGTGCCAGCAGCCCTCGAGGACTAGCGGGGTACAATGAGCAGTTCTTC. Protein product: CASSPRGLAGYNEQFF.

The chain uses TRBV15 and TRBJ2-5, with 8 bases matching TRBD1. Germline CDR1 LNHNV, CDR2 YYDKDF (reference sequence). The CDR3 runs 14 residues. With 5 bases clipped from V and 1 base from J, the junction kept 3 bases outside the gene matches. CDR3 region: CATSPGGSQETQYF. The CDR3 nucleotides read TGTGCCACCAGCCCAGGGGGCTCCCAAGAGACCCAGTACTTC.

The chain has TRBV2 and TRBJ1-2; no reliable D call. V was cut by 4 bases and J by 5 bases, with 20 bases left in between. Germline CDR1 reads SNHLY; CDR2 reads FYNNEI. This CDR3 has 16 residues. In nucleotides, the CDR3 is TGTGCCAGCAGTGCAGATCTCACAGTTGGGGAGTATGGCTACACCTTC. Its translation: CASSADLTVGEYGYTF.

J is TRBJ2-2 and V is TRBV15; D might be TRBD2 (6 bases). CDR3 length: 14 residues. Germline V gene data show CDR1 as LNHNV and CDR2 as YYDKDF (reference sequence). Trimming shortened V by 5 bases and J by 3 bases, and 10 bases separated the two germline ends. CDR3 amino acids: CATSRGSDTGELFF. The DNA for the CDR3 is TGTGCCACCAGCCGGGGGTCTGACACCGGGGAGCTGTTTTTT.

The V call is TRBV24-1, the J call TRBJ1-3; maybe TRBD1 (6 bases). The CDR3 consists of 13 residues. V was cut by 5 bases and J by 4 bases, with 8 bases left in between. Germline values: CDR1 KGHDR, CDR2 SFDVKD. The CDR3 DNA reads as TGTGCCACCAGTGGTCAGGGGGGAAACACCATATATTTT. This codes for CATSGQGGNTIYF.

The chain recombines TRBV7-8 with TRBJ1-3; D is undetermined. Germline V gene sequence: CDR1 SGHVS, CDR2 FQNEAQ. CDR3 length equals 14 residues. V shed 5 bases and J shed 1 base, with 9 bases lying between them. CDR3 DNA: TGTGCCAGCAGCCCCGCGGGGTCTGGAAACACCATATATTTT. Amino acid sequence: CASSPAGSGNTIYF.

V usage is TRBV2 and J usage is TRBJ1-1; the D is unclear. The V and J ends lost 2 bases and 1 base respectively, with 8 bases between them. Germline-derived CDR1 and CDR2 are SNHLY and FYNNEI. This CDR3 has 14 amino acids. The chain's CDR3 is CASSERRGNTEAFF. CDR3 DNA sequence: TGTGCCAGCAGTGAACGCCGGGGGAACACTGAAGCTTTCTTT.

J is TRBJ1-1 and V is TRBV11-3; D gene ambiguous. In germline, CDR1 is SGHNT, CDR2 YENEEA. The CDR3 has 13 residues. V was pared by 4 bases and J by 1 base, with 7 bases between. CDR3 sequence: CASSWAENTEAFF. CDR3 bases: TGTGCCAGCAGCTGGGCAGAGAACACTGAAGCTTTCTTT.

The sample holds one count of this clone. The chain employs TRBV29-1 and TRBJ2-7, with 13 positions matching TRBD2. V dropped 0 bases and J dropped 6; count of bases not matched to a gene: 17. This CDR3 is 19 amino acids long. Germline assignment: CDR1 SQVTM and CDR2 ANQGSEA. The CDR3 DNA sequence: TGCAGCGTTGAAGAATTCAGACTAGCGGGAGGATCCGATCCAGGCGAGCAGTACTTC. Its translation is CSVEEFRLAGGSDPGEQYF.

This rearrangement joins TRBV5-1 to TRBJ1-1; 7 nucleotides align to TRBD1. The V gene end was trimmed by 3 bases and the J gene end by 2 bases; junction bases not matched to a gene: 7. CDR1 is SGHRS and CDR2 is YFSETQ in the germline V gene. CDR3 length equals 15 residues. CDR3 amino acids: CASSWTGATNTEAFF. Here the CDR3 DNA reads TGCGCCAGCAGCTGGACAGGAGCGACAAACACTGAAGCTTTCTTT.

The chain has TRBV11-3 and TRBJ2-4; TRBD2 matches at 10 bases. J was trimmed by 4 bases and V by 5 bases; bases with no gene match: 14. This CDR3 region has 18 residues. Germline V CDR1 and CDR2: SGHNT, YENEEA. The CDR3 DNA is TGTGCCAGCAGCCCTAGGGTTGAAAAGCGGGAGGGTAAAAACATTCAGTACTTC. Protein sequence: CASSPRVEKREGKNIQYF.

This chain uses TRBV4-3 with TRBJ1-2; D is unresolved. CDR1 and CDR2 from the germline V gene are LGHNA and YSLEER. The germline V and J ends were trimmed by 3 bases and 4 bases, with 15 bases remaining between them. This CDR3 comprises 15 residues. The CDR3 bases are TGCGCCAGCAGCCAGTTCATAGGACGGGGCTATGGCTACACCTTC. This codes for CASSQFIGRGYGYTF.

The gene calls are TRBV5-8 and TRBJ2-6; D might be TRBD2 (6 bases). Germline V gene sequence: CDR1 SGHTS, CDR2 YDEGEE. The CDR3 loop spans 15 amino acids. Trimming cost V 4 bases and J 4 bases, with 12 bases left between them. The CDR3 here is CASSVTSFGANVLTF. The CDR3 bases are TGTGCCAGCAGCGTGACTAGTTTCGGGGCCAACGTCCTGACTTTC. Full variable domain (remainder filled in from reference TRBV5-8 and TRBJ2-6): EAGVTQSPTHLIKTRGQQATLRCSPISGHTSVYWYQQALGLGLQFLLWYDEGEERNRGNFPPRFSGRQFPNYSSELNVNALELEDSALYLCASSVTSFGANVLTFGAGSRLTVL.

The chain uses TRBV24-1 and TRBJ2-5; 9 bases map to TRBD1. The CDR3 has 17 residues. The J segment lost 0 bases and the V segment lost 4 bases, leaving 8 bases of the junction unmatched. Per germline, CDR1 KGHDR and CDR2 SFDVKD. CDR3 in amino acids: CATSDPRQGGYQETQYF. DNA for the CDR3: TGTGCCACCAGTGACCCTAGACAGGGGGGGTACCAAGAGACCCAGTACTTC.

The chain couples TRBV5-4 to TRBJ2-5; weak D call: TRBD1 (6 bases). The germline V gene has CDR1 SGHNT and CDR2 YYREEE (reference sequence). V was trimmed by 4 bases and J by 4 bases, leaving 23 bases between them. CDR3 size: 17 residues. The CDR3 region has the DNA TGTGCCAGCAGCACAAAACTACAACAGGGCGTCCGAGAGACCCAGTACTTC. The encoded protein is CASSTKLQQGVRETQYF.

CDR3 coding DNA: TGCGCCAGCAGTCAACTCAGGGGAACGGGCTATGGCTACACCTTC. This sequence encodes CASSQLRGTGYGYTF. J is TRBJ1-2 and V is TRBV23-1; maybe TRBD1 (6 bases). TRBV23-1 is designated an ORF whose function remains uncertain. CDR3 size: 15 residues. V lost 2 bases and J 4 bases, leaving 14 bases between the germline ends.

The chain combines TRBV4-1 with TRBJ1-2; D gene ambiguous. V lost 4 bases, J lost 5 bases, and 11 bases lay in between. CDR3 length equals 13 residues. The germline gives CDR1 MGHRA, CDR2 YSYEKL. CDR3 residues: CASSREIAYGYTF. Here the CDR3 DNA reads TGCGCCAGCAGCCGGGAGATTGCATATGGCTACACCTTC.

J is TRBJ1-1 and V is TRBV29-1; D perhaps matches TRBD1 (5 bases). The CDR3 is made up of 12 amino acids. The V gene's germline CDR1 is SQVTM and CDR2 ANQGSEA. Trimming pared 5 bases from V and 2 bases from J, leaving 9 bases between. CDR3 nucleotides: TGCAGCGTTTTGACAGATAACACTGAAGCTTTCTTT. It yields the protein CSVLTDNTEAFF.

The chain is built from TRBV18 and TRBJ1-4; TRBD1 might be the D (5 bases). V was cut by 2 bases and J by 7 bases, with 14 bases left in between. Per the germline V gene, CDR1 is KGHSH and CDR2 is LQKENI. This CDR3 spans 15 amino acids. CDR3: CASSPNGGVAEKLFF. In DNA form, the CDR3 reads TGTGCCAGCTCACCAAATGGAGGGGTAGCTGAAAAACTGTTTTTT.